This T cell receptor beta chain was profiled in a study of CD8 T cells in Susac syndrome. In this sample, this clonotype turned up a few times. An input of about 0.45 to 1 ug of RNA was subjected to reverse transcription using random hexamers. MiXCR, applied by TCRdb to the immunoSEQ multiplex PCR reads, yields one record per CDR3 protein. Of about 300,000 distinct CDR3 sequences listed, roughly 84% were seen once; the top ten hold 0.11%. This CDR3 is built from 13 residues. From germline, CDR1 is MNHEY and CDR2 SMNVEV (reference sequence). Between the trimmed V and J ends, which lost 1 base and 1 base, there was a span of 4 bases.

This clonotype originated in a human donor with multiple sclerosis. The genes are TRBV27 and TRBJ2-5; no reliable D call. Sequencing was carried out using CD8+ T cells from PBMCs. The CDR3 spells CASSLFGQETQYF. The CDR3 DNA reads as TGTGCCAGCAGTTTATTTGGCCAAGAGACCCAGTACTTC.